This note documents a single TCR beta chain sequence. The junction departs from germline at one end; a sequencing error may be responsible. The data derive from a study of blood T cells in healthy people across ages. Alongside a J-beta primer mix, a sample-barcoded 5' primer served in a second PCR lasting roughly 7 to 11 cycles. One entry per CDR3 protein, called by TCRdb with MiXCR from the 5' RACE reads. Found here are about 1.4 million distinct CDR3 sequences, roughly 64% of them singletons; the top ten hold roughly 7%. This TCR derives from a man between 18 and 29 years old in good health. Sample: blood.

The CDR3: CASSPSLYNERFF. The CDR3 bases are TGTGCCAGCAGCCCAAGCCTCTACAATGAGCGGTTCTTC. The V gene is TRBV7-9, the J gene TRBJ2-1; no firm D call. The CDR3 length is 13 residues. Germline V lookup: CDR1 SEHNR, CDR2 FQNEAQ (reference sequence). Using reference TRBV7-9 and TRBJ2-1 for the parts outside the CDR3, the full variable domain is DTGVSQNPRHKITKRGQNVTFRCDPISEHNRLYWYRQTLGQGPEFLTYFQNEAQLEKSRLLSDRFSAERPKGSFSTLEIQRTEQGDSAMYLCASSPSLYNERFFGPGTRLTVL.